The following is a T cell receptor (beta chain) sequence with its context. Only a few counts were recorded for this clonotype. What antigen it recognizes has not been identified. The sample holds no much larger clone one base away, and base qualities are not on file. CDR1 and CDR2, looked up from the germline V gene, are SGHNT and YENEEA. The CDR3 measures 14 amino acids from cysteine to phenylalanine. Here the CDR3 DNA is all that survives: 42 bases in frame from base 1. V was cut back by 4 bases and J by 4 bases, leaving a gap of 12 bases between them. This sample is part of a study of T-cell memory formation after mild COVID-19 (dated by TCRdb to the early 2020s). For the wider study: Most TCR sequence clusters were specific to one of the two donors. Longitudinal TCRalpha and TCRbeta repertoire sequencing tracked T-cell clones expanding and contracting after mild COVID-19 in a couple of donors. Two young, previously healthy adult volunteers made up the cohort, one male and one female. The paper's findings and limits, for the study overall: Clones contracting from day 15 to 85 had balanced CD4/CD8 phenotypes, while a second wave expanding from day 15 to 37 was biased towards CD4+. Only a couple of mild cases were covered by the study, and larger cohorts that include severe cases with pre-infection samples were considered necessary. SARS-CoV-2 specificity of the second-wave clones peaking on day 37 was not confirmed. Some responding clones were detected in pre-infection memory, which suggested that pre-existing cross-reactive memory T cells had joined the SARS-CoV-2 response. Contracting CD4+ clones were located mainly in the CM and EM memory subsets, whereas CD8+ clones were found to be enriched in EMRA.

Instrument on record: Illumina NovaSeq 6000. TCRalpha and TCRbeta cDNA libraries were constructed by 5'RACE with constant-segment primers, with sample barcodes and unique molecular identifiers being introduced. Trizol reagent was used to extract RNA from every sample. Libraries were amplified in two PCR steps, with a second sample barcode and Illumina TruSeq adapters added in the second step. Sequencing of libraries was performed on an Illumina NovaSeq with 2 x 150 bp paired-end reads. In the paper's pipeline: Demultiplexing of reads and collapsing into UMI-guided consensus sequences were performed with migec v1.2.7. Using mixcr v2.1.11, UMI consensuses were aligned to TRA and TRB V and J templates and then assembled into clonotypes. Expanded or contracted clonotypes were those called significant by both edgeR and NoisET, with noise models trained on biological replicates. edgeR calls used a false discovery rate-adjusted p below 0.01 and a log2 fold-change threshold of 1. As an exploratory analysis of dynamics, max-normalized trajectories of the 1000 most abundant clonotypes were examined by PCA with hierarchical clustering. Separately sequenced CD4+ and CD8+ repertoires were used to assign the CD4 or CD8 phenotype of responding clones. TCRdb trimmed the raw reads at Q25, called clones with MiXCR and kept productive beta chains. One record per CDR3 amino acid sequence lists the most common genes and DNA. What appears here as the V and J calls and clone size reflects TCRdb's work, not the paper's. The sample table lists approximately 410,000 distinct CDR3 sequences, 20% to 25% of them with a count of one. About 12% of the sample is taken by the ten largest.

Ficoll-Paque density gradient centrifugation was used to isolate PBMCs. The chain is made from TRBV11-3 and TRBJ2-3; the D element could tentatively be TRBD1 or TRBD2, as 5 bases agree for each. The TCR comes from an adult woman who had mild COVID-19 (a few samples of this study predate the infection). The sample titles of this study are shuffled in the database, so cell type and time point are left out; the donor was told from shared clones. The sequenced sample consisted of PBMCs or a T cell subset sorted from them (not recorded which). The sequenced DNA is TGTGCCAGCAGCTGGGGACCCCTGGCAGATACGCAGTATTTT. Its translation reads: CASSWGPLADTQYF. Here the CDR3 is joined to the reference TRBV11-3 and TRBJ2-3 genes, and the full variable domain is: EAGVVQSPRYKIIEKKQPVAFWCNPISGHNTLYWYLQNLGQGPELLIRYENEEAVDDSQLPKDRFSAERLKGVDSTLKIQPAELGDSAVYLCASSWGPLADTQYFGPGTRLTVL.